This T cell receptor (beta chain) was observed in a study of T cell responses to AZD1222 COVID-19 vaccine. Overall study: Some second doses came at about 4 weeks and others at about 12 weeks; these were pooled. Study findings and constraints: Spike regions recognized by vaccine-associated CD4 TCRs spanned the protein, led by 160-218 and 743-854. Among the donors, most were white British and more were female, and clonal diversity was possibly underestimated.

Assay used: immunoSEQ multiplex PCR; TCRdb lists only in-frame clones, some missing. The sample holds roughly 100,000 clones; 85% to 95% are singletons and the top ten take less than 5%. In regard to this clone: Its antigen is unknown.

CDR1 and CDR2 (germline): SGDLS, YYNGEE. Deletions cut 3 bases from V and 6 bases from J, with 13 bases between. This CDR3 is built from 14 residues. The TCR was taken from an adult in good health. The material sequenced was peripheral blood, taken on day 0 of AZD1222 vaccination. The chain carries TRBV9 and TRBJ1-5; weak D call: TRBD1 (5 bases). The CDR3 nucleotides read TGTGCCAGCAGCGCCCCAGGGAATCGTCAGCCCCAGCATTTT. It is translated as CASSAPGNRQPQHF.